This is a list of T cell receptor beta chains from one sample in a study of neurological immune-mediated disorders. TCRdb fed the 5' RACE reads into MiXCR, producing one record per CDR3 protein. The data contain roughly 57,000 distinct CDR3 sequences, roughly 7.7% of them singletons. The sample consisted of PBMCs. These receptor sequences come from a woman aged 40 to 49 in good health. CDR3s include the opening cysteine and the closing phenylalanine or tryptophan. Fields, in order: V gene, clone size, D gene, J gene, CDR3 DNA, CDR3 protein. D genes are given only for firm matches. Expanded clones are given a class, and other clones once, few, many or no size at all.

>TRBV20-1|many|NA|TRBJ1-5
TGCAGTGCTAGTTCGGCAGGGTTAACGTCCCAGCATTTT
CSASSAGLTSQHF
>TRBV18|NA|TRBD1|TRBJ2-2
TGTGCCAGCTCACCACTGGGGACAGGGGCCACCGGGGAGCTGTTTTTT
CASSPLGTGATGELFF
>TRBV9|many|TRBD2|TRBJ2-1
TGTGCCAGCAGCGTAGGGGGAGGGACTTACAATGAGCAGTTCTTC
CASSVGGGTYNEQFF
>TRBV20-1|NA|TRBD2|TRBJ2-7
TGCAGTGCTAGGGGTTCTAAGCGGGGAAGCTCCTACGAGCAGTACTTC
CSARGSKRGSSYEQYF
>TRBV5-1|many|NA|TRBJ2-7
TGCGCCAGCAGCTTGGGCAGGGATGGTGAGCAGTACTTC
CASSLGRDGEQYF
>TRBV4-3|many|TRBD2|TRBJ2-7
TGCGCCAGCAGCCAAGGGAGCGGGGATACCTACGAGCAGTACTTC
CASSQGSGDTYEQYF
>TRBV4-3|NA|NA|TRBJ1-1
TGCGCCAGCAGCCAAGATTCGAGGGATACTGAAGCATTCTTT
CASSQDSRDTEAFF
>TRBV7-2|few|NA|TRBJ2-4
TGTGCCAGCAGCTTAGAGAGAGTCCATCAGTACTTC
CASSLERVHQYF
>TRBV15|many|NA|TRBJ1-3
TGTGCCACCAGCAGAGATTGGGGAAACACCATATATTTT
CATSRDWGNTIYF
>TRBV7-2|many|TRBD1|TRBJ2-3
TGTGCCAGCAGCTTATGGGACAGCCGCACAGATACGCAGTATTTT
CASSLWDSRTDTQYF
>TRBV15|many|TRBD1|TRBJ1-2
TGTGCCACCAGCAGCCCTAAGGGGGCGCGGCATGGCTATGGCTACACCTTC
CATSSPKGARHGYGYTF
>TRBV4-3|many|NA|TRBJ2-3
TGCGCCAGCAGCCGGGTTAGCATTGGAGATACGCAGTATTTT
CASSRVSIGDTQYF
>TRBV6-1|many|NA|TRBJ2-3
TGTGCCAGCAGTGATTATGAGACGGCGGAGCATTTT
CASSDYETAEHF
>TRBV7-2|many|TRBD1|TRBJ2-7
TGTGCCAGCAGCCAAGCGCCGGGACAGGGTGCCTACGAGCAGTACTTC
CASSQAPGQGAYEQYF
>TRBV27|NA|NA|TRBJ1-5
TGTGCCAGCAGTTTACAAGGAATCAATCAGCCCCAGCATTTT
CASSLQGINQPQHF
>TRBV3-1|many|NA|TRBJ1-5
TGTGCCAGCAGCCAAGATACCCCGCCCCAGCATTTT
CASSQDTPPQHF
>TRBV15|many|NA|TRBJ2-5
TGTGCCACCAGCAGAGGACAAACGGACCAAAAGAAGACCCAGTACTTC
CATSRGQTDQKKTQYF
>TRBV6-5|many|NA|TRBJ2-2
TGTGCCAGCAGTTACTCGGCCGGGGAGCTGTTTTTT
CASSYSAGELFF
>TRBV4-2|NA|TRBD2|TRBJ2-3
TGTGCCAGCAGCCAAGTTCCGGGGGGGCTAACAGATACGCAGTATTTT
CASSQVPGGLTDTQYF
>TRBV10-3|many|NA|TRBJ1-5
TGTGCCATCAGCAGGTCAGGGGCTGGCAATCAGCCCCAGCATTTT
CAISRSGAGNQPQHF
>TRBV12-3/TRBV12-4|many|TRBD1|TRBJ2-1
TGTGCCAGCTCAGAGACAGGGATCAACAATGAGCAGTTCTTC
CASSETGINNEQFF
>TRBV20-1|many|TRBD1|TRBJ2-7
TGCAGTGCTAGATCCGGGACAGGGGCTTTCCTTTTGGGGTCCTACGAGCAGTACTTC
CSARSGTGAFLLGSYEQYF
>TRBV5-1|many|NA|TRBJ1-1
TGCGCCAGCAGCTTTCAGGGGCCCACTGAAGCTTTCTTT
CASSFQGPTEAFF
>TRBV20-1|many|TRBD1|TRBJ2-3
TGCAGTGCTCCGACAGGGGGTTACACAGATACGCAGTATTTT
CSAPTGGYTDTQYF
>TRBV29-1|many|NA|TRBJ1-1
TGCAGCGTCACCCTCGGCCTCGGGACTGAAGCTTTCTTT
CSVTLGLGTEAFF
>TRBV7-2|once|TRBD1|TRBJ2-5
TGTGCCAGCAGCTCACAGGGGGCGGGGGAGACCCAGTACTTC
CASSSQGAGETQYF
>TRBV18|few|NA|TRBJ2-3
TGTGCCAGCTCACCAGGAGGCACAGATACGCAGTATTTT
CASSPGGTDTQYF
>TRBV12-3/TRBV12-4|many|NA|TRBJ1-1
TGTGCCAGCAGTTTAAGGGACATCGCTGAAGCTTTCTTT
CASSLRDIAEAFF
>TRBV4-1|NA|NA|TRBJ1-5
TGCGCCAGCAGCCAAGGGGACGGGGGAAACAATCAGCCCCAGCATTTT
CASSQGDGGNNQPQHF
>TRBV6-6|NA|NA|TRBJ2-1
TGTGCCAGCAGCCCCTACTCCTACAATGAGCAGTTCTTC
CASSPYSYNEQFF
>TRBV9|many|NA|TRBJ1-1
TGTGCCAGCAGCCTCGAGACGCGGGGAACTGAAGCTTTCTTT
CASSLETRGTEAFF
>TRBV20-1|many|TRBD2|TRBJ2-7
TGCAGTGCTAGAGATCGACTAGCGGGAGGGCCTGGTTACGAGCAGTACTTC
CSARDRLAGGPGYEQYF
>TRBV5-1|NA|NA|TRBJ1-4
TGCGCCAGCAGCTTGGCCACGTCATGGTCGGCTAATGAAAAACTGTTTTTT
CASSLATSWSANEKLFF
>TRBV13|many|NA|TRBJ1-3
TGTGCCAGCAGCCCACGGGCGGCTGGAAACACCATATATTTT
CASSPRAAGNTIYF
>TRBV5-1|many|TRBD2|TRBJ2-3
TGCGCCAGCAGCTTACGACTAGCGGGGGCCTCGGATACGCAGTATTTT
CASSLRLAGASDTQYF
>TRBV7-2|many|NA|TRBJ2-1
TGTGCCAGCAGCTCCTCGGACTACAATGAGCAGTTCTTC
CASSSSDYNEQFF
>TRBV7-2|many|NA|TRBJ2-7
TGTGCCAGCAGCTTTGGCAGGGGCACCTACGAGCAGTACTTC
CASSFGRGTYEQYF
>TRBV6-1|many|NA|TRBJ1-4
TGTGCCAGCAAAACCGGGACAATCGGTGAAAAACTGTTTTTT
CASKTGTIGEKLFF
>TRBV20-1|many|NA|TRBJ2-3
TGCAGTGCTAGAGGCCAGCAGAGATTTTCTAGCACAGATACGCAGTATTTT
CSARGQQRFSSTDTQYF
>TRBV10-3|many|TRBD2|TRBJ2-2
TGTGCCATCAGTGACCCTCAAGATAGGACTAGCGGGAGTATCGCCGGGGAGCTGTTTTTT
CAISDPQDRTSGSIAGELFF
>TRBV5-1|many|NA|TRBJ2-5
TGCGCCAGCAGCTTCACGGCTGGAGAGACCCAGTACTTC
CASSFTAGETQYF
>TRBV19|many|TRBD2|TRBJ2-2
TGTGCCAGTACCCGGACTAGCGGGAGGGCAAAGACCGGGGAGCTGTTTTTT
CASTRTSGRAKTGELFF
>TRBV20-1|many|NA|TRBJ2-7
TGCAGTGCTAGAGGTCGCCCGGGCAGGGGCTACGAGCAGTACTTC
CSARGRPGRGYEQYF